The clone carrying this T cell receptor beta chain was seen only a few times. The V gene's germline CDR1 is LNHDA and CDR2 SQIVND (reference sequence). This CDR3 has 12 residues. The V end was cut by 7 bases, the J end by 3 bases, with 8 bases between. This sample stems from a study of glioma-infiltrating T cells after dendritic cell vaccination. Study summary: Three intradermal dendritic cell vaccine injections were given every two weeks.

Sequenced by immunoSEQ multiplex PCR; TCRdb stores in-frame clones only, minus some. This table holds about 92,000 clones, over 75% found once. The TCR originated in a human donor with glioblastoma. The chain carries TRBV19 and TRBJ2-3; no firm D call. This sample comprised blood, obtained before dendritic cell vaccination. DNA of the CDR3: TGTGCCAGTACTACGGAGACAGATACGCAGTATTTT. Protein sequence: CASTTETDTQYF.